A selection of T cell receptor beta chains follows, all from one sample in a study of T cells after posttransplantation cyclophosphamide. Clones were read by immunoSEQ multiplex PCR, and TCRdb kept only the in-frame ones, dropping some. In the table there are some 15,000 clones, 70% to 90% of which are singletons. The sequencing used PBMCs, collected 441 days after allogeneic stem cell transplant with calcineurin inhibitor and methotrexate. These receptors originate from a young adult male patient who received an allogeneic stem cell transplant from an unrelated donor, was CMV-positive, and had acute and chronic GVHD. Some T cells may originate from the graft donor. Each CDR3 is given with its conserved first and last residue. The order of the fields is J gene, V gene, D gene, CDR3 length, clone size, CDR3 DNA, CDR3 protein. The D gene is left open where the match is weak. Part of the rows lack a size; the others show once, few, many or a class for expanded clones.

j_gene: TRBJ2-7; v_gene: TRBV11-2; d_gene: TRBD2; len: 16; abundance: NA; CDR3nt: TGTGCCAGCAGCCCACAACTCCTAGCGGGCGGCTACGAGCAGTACTTC; CDR3aa: CASSPQLLAGGYEQYF
j_gene: TRBJ1-6; v_gene: TRBV7-2; d_gene: NA; len: 11; abundance: NA; CDR3nt: TGTGCCAGCAGCTTCTCTTCACCCCTCCACTTT; CDR3aa: CASSFSSPLHF
j_gene: TRBJ2-5; v_gene: TRBV19; d_gene: NA; len: 16; abundance: NA; CDR3nt: TGTGCCAGTAGTACTTCGGGACTTCCGTACCAAGAGACCCAGTACTTC; CDR3aa: CASSTSGLPYQETQYF
j_gene: TRBJ2-7; v_gene: TRBV19; d_gene: TRBD2; len: 16; abundance: NA; CDR3nt: TGTGCCAGTAGCGACCCTCTACTAGCGCAACCCTACGAGCAGTACTTC; CDR3aa: CASSDPLLAQPYEQYF
j_gene: TRBJ2-5; v_gene: TRBV28; d_gene: NA; len: 14; abundance: NA; CDR3nt: TGTGCCAGCAGTTTATTAGCAGGCTGGGGGGAGCAGTACTTC; CDR3aa: CASSLLAGWGEQYF
j_gene: TRBJ1-2; v_gene: TRBV28; d_gene: NA; len: 12; abundance: NA; CDR3nt: TGTGCCAGCAGTCTAGGACAGTATGGCTACACCTTC; CDR3aa: CASSLGQYGYTF
j_gene: TRBJ1-5; v_gene: TRBV4-1; d_gene: NA; len: 15; abundance: NA; CDR3nt: TGCGCCAGCAGCCTCGGGGTCGCTAGCAATCAGCCCCAGCATTTT; CDR3aa: CASSLGVASNQPQHF
j_gene: TRBJ2-1; v_gene: TRBV7-9; d_gene: TRBD2; len: 15; abundance: NA; CDR3nt: TGTGCCAGCAGCCAAAAGACTAGCGGGCCCGGTGAGCAGTTCTTC; CDR3aa: CASSQKTSGPGEQFF
j_gene: TRBJ1-2; v_gene: TRBV4-2; d_gene: NA; len: 17; abundance: once; CDR3nt: TGTGCCAGCAGCCAAGATCTTCCCCCGGCAGGGCCTACGGGCTACACCTTC; CDR3aa: CASSQDLPPAGPTGYTF
j_gene: TRBJ2-3; v_gene: TRBV7-6; d_gene: TRBD2; len: 19; abundance: NA; CDR3nt: TGTGCCAGCAGAGCCCATGCGACTAGCGGGAGGGCGAGCACAGATACGCAGTATTTT; CDR3aa: CASRAHATSGRASTDTQYF
j_gene: TRBJ1-2; v_gene: TRBV5-1; d_gene: TRBD1; len: 13; abundance: NA; CDR3nt: TGCGCCAGCAACGGGGACAGGGGCGATGGCTACACCTTC; CDR3aa: CASNGDRGDGYTF
j_gene: TRBJ2-7; v_gene: TRBV7-7; d_gene: NA; len: 13; abundance: NA; CDR3nt: TGTGCTAGCAGCTTAGCCCGGGGAGGCGAGCAGTACTTC; CDR3aa: CASSLARGGEQYF
j_gene: TRBJ2-7; v_gene: TRBV6-1; d_gene: TRBD2; len: 15; abundance: few; CDR3nt: TGTGCCAGCAGCCGACAACTAGCGGGAAACTACGAGCAGTACTTC; CDR3aa: CASSRQLAGNYEQYF
j_gene: TRBJ2-2; v_gene: TRBV7-9; d_gene: NA; len: 14; abundance: NA; CDR3nt: TGTGCCAGCAGCTGGGTAGCGGCGTCCGGGGAGCTGTTTTTT; CDR3aa: CASSWVAASGELFF
j_gene: TRBJ2-3; v_gene: TRBV5-1; d_gene: TRBD2; len: 15; abundance: NA; CDR3nt: TGCGCCAGCAGCTTGGGAGCGGGGTACACAGATACGCAGTATTTT; CDR3aa: CASSLGAGYTDTQYF
j_gene: TRBJ2-5; v_gene: TRBV2; d_gene: TRBD2; len: 16; abundance: few; CDR3nt: TGTGCCAGCAGACCGGGACTAGCGGGGGGTCAAGAGACCCAGTACTTC; CDR3aa: CASRPGLAGGQETQYF
j_gene: TRBJ2-1; v_gene: TRBV28; d_gene: TRBD2; len: 12; abundance: NA; CDR3nt: TGTGCCAGCACCCGACTAGCAGGCGAGCAGTTCTTC; CDR3aa: CASTRLAGEQFF
j_gene: TRBJ2-3; v_gene: TRBV9; d_gene: NA; len: 15; abundance: NA; CDR3nt: TGTGCCAGCAGCGTAGGGAGGATATTCACAGATACGCAGTATTTT; CDR3aa: CASSVGRIFTDTQYF
j_gene: TRBJ1-2; v_gene: TRBV5-1; d_gene: TRBD1; len: 16; abundance: NA; CDR3nt: TGCGCCAGCAGCTCCACCGGGACAGGGTTGATCGGCGGCTACACCTTC; CDR3aa: CASSSTGTGLIGGYTF
j_gene: TRBJ2-7; v_gene: TRBV5-8; d_gene: TRBD1; len: 13; abundance: NA; CDR3nt: TGTGCCAGCAGCAGGACAGGTCCCTACGAGCAGTACTTC; CDR3aa: CASSRTGPYEQYF
j_gene: TRBJ2-7; v_gene: TRBV6-5; d_gene: NA; len: 14; abundance: NA; CDR3nt: TGTGCCAGCAGTTACTCGCCAGTCTCCTACGAGCAGTACTTC; CDR3aa: CASSYSPVSYEQYF
j_gene: TRBJ2-1; v_gene: TRBV15; d_gene: NA; len: 16; abundance: NA; CDR3nt: TGTGCCACCAGCAGGGTTGACTCCACCTCTTACAATGAGCAGTTCTTC; CDR3aa: CATSRVDSTSYNEQFF
j_gene: TRBJ2-5; v_gene: TRBV4-1; d_gene: TRBD1; len: 16; abundance: NA; CDR3nt: TGCGCCAGCAGCCCTATTCCGGGACAGAGGTCAGAGACCCAGTACTTC; CDR3aa: CASSPIPGQRSETQYF
j_gene: TRBJ1-1; v_gene: TRBV27; d_gene: NA; len: 15; abundance: NA; CDR3nt: TGTGCCAGCAGTTCCCCGGGGGGCGTTAGGACTGAAGCTTTCTTT; CDR3aa: CASSSPGGVRTEAFF
j_gene: TRBJ1-2; v_gene: TRBV7-2; d_gene: NA; len: 14; abundance: NA; CDR3nt: TGTGCCAGCAGCTTAAACGGGGGGACCGAGGGCTACACCTTC; CDR3aa: CASSLNGGTEGYTF
j_gene: TRBJ1-1; v_gene: TRBV7-2; d_gene: NA; len: 16; abundance: NA; CDR3nt: TGTGCCAGCAGCTTAGGGGGCAGGGCGTTGAACACTGAAGCTTTCTTT; CDR3aa: CASSLGGRALNTEAFF
j_gene: TRBJ2-5; v_gene: TRBV27; d_gene: TRBD1; len: 13; abundance: NA; CDR3nt: TGTGCCAGCAGTCAGGGGGCCTGGGAGACCCAGTACTTC; CDR3aa: CASSQGAWETQYF
j_gene: TRBJ1-2; v_gene: TRBV28; d_gene: NA; len: 15; abundance: NA; CDR3nt: TGTGCCAGCAGCACCCCGACAGGATATCGCTATGGCTACACCTTC; CDR3aa: CASSTPTGYRYGYTF
j_gene: TRBJ2-7; v_gene: TRBV6-5; d_gene: TRBD2; len: 15; abundance: NA; CDR3nt: TGTGCCAGCAGACCCCGGACTAGCGGGTACTACGAGCAGTACTTC; CDR3aa: CASRPRTSGYYEQYF
j_gene: TRBJ2-3; v_gene: TRBV9; d_gene: NA; len: 14; abundance: NA; CDR3nt: TGTGCCAGCAGCGTAGCTTGGGGGGCAGATACGCAGTATTTT; CDR3aa: CASSVAWGADTQYF
j_gene: TRBJ2-2; v_gene: TRBV27; d_gene: TRBD2; len: 18; abundance: NA; CDR3nt: TGTGCCAGCAGTTCCGGGACTAGCGGGAGGGCCGCGACCGGGGAGCTGTTTTTT; CDR3aa: CASSSGTSGRAATGELFF
j_gene: TRBJ2-7; v_gene: TRBV13; d_gene: TRBD1; len: 15; abundance: NA; CDR3nt: TGTGCCAGCAGCTTAGCGGGACAGGGGGCCCACGAGCAGTACTTC; CDR3aa: CASSLAGQGAHEQYF
j_gene: TRBJ2-5; v_gene: TRBV5-4; d_gene: NA; len: 14; abundance: NA; CDR3nt: TGTGCCAGCAGCTTGGTGGGCCAGGGAGAGACCCAGTACTTC; CDR3aa: CASSLVGQGETQYF
j_gene: TRBJ2-7; v_gene: TRBV5-1; d_gene: TRBD1; len: 14; abundance: NA; CDR3nt: TGCGCCAGCAGCTTGGGGACAGGGCCCTACGAGCAGTACTTC; CDR3aa: CASSLGTGPYEQYF
j_gene: TRBJ1-4; v_gene: TRBV9; d_gene: TRBD1; len: 15; abundance: NA; CDR3nt: TGTGCCAGCAGCGTAGGGGGGACAGGGACTGAAAAACTGTTTTTT; CDR3aa: CASSVGGTGTEKLFF
j_gene: TRBJ1-1; v_gene: TRBV19; d_gene: NA; len: 15; abundance: NA; CDR3nt: TGTGCCAGCAGTATAGCGGGAGACTACCACACTGAAGCTTTCTTT; CDR3aa: CASSIAGDYHTEAFF
j_gene: TRBJ2-6; v_gene: TRBV5-4; d_gene: NA; len: 17; abundance: NA; CDR3nt: TGTGCCAGCAGCCAAGTTATCGCGAGGACTGGGGCCAACGTCCTGACTTTC; CDR3aa: CASSQVIARTGANVLTF
j_gene: TRBJ2-7; v_gene: TRBV6-6; d_gene: TRBD2; len: 14; abundance: NA; CDR3nt: TGTGCCAGCGGCGTTCTAGCGGGAGACTACGAGCAGTACTTC; CDR3aa: CASGVLAGDYEQYF
j_gene: TRBJ2-7; v_gene: TRBV5-1; d_gene: TRBD2; len: 16; abundance: NA; CDR3nt: TGCGCCAGCAGCTCTGGGACTAGCGGTCTCTCCTACGAGCAGTACTTC; CDR3aa: CASSSGTSGLSYEQYF
j_gene: TRBJ2-1; v_gene: TRBV2; d_gene: NA; len: 11; abundance: NA; CDR3nt: TGTGCCAGCAGTGCCGACAATGAGCAGTTCTTC; CDR3aa: CASSADNEQFF